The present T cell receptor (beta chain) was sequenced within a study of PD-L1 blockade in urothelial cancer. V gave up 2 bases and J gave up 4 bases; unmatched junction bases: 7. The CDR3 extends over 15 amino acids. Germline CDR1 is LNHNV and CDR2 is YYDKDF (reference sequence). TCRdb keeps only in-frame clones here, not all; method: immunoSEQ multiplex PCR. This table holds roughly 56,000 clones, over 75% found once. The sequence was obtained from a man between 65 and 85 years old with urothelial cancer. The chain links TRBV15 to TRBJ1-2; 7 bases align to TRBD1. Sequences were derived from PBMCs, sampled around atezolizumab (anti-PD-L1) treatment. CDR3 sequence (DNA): TGTGCCACCAGCAGACCACCGGGACAGTCCTATGGCTACACCTTC. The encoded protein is CATSRPPGQSYGYTF.